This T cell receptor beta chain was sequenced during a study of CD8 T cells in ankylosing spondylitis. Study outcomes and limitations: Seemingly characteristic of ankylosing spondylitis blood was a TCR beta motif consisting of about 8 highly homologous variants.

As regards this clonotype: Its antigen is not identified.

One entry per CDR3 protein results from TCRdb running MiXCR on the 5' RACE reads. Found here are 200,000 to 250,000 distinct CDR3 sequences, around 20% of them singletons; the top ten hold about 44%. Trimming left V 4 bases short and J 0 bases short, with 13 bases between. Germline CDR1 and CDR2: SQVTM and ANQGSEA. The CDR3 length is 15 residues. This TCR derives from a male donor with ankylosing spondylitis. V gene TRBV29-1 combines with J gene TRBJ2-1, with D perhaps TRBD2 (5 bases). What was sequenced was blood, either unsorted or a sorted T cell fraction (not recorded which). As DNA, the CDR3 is TGCAGCGTTGTCTTAGACGGGAACTCCTACAATGAGCAGTTCTTC. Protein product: CSVVLDGNSYNEQFF.